The next 30 T cell receptor beta chains were all read from a single sample in a study of blood T cell repertoires in COVID-19. The protocol was immunoSEQ multiplex PCR, while the TCRdb copy is restricted to in-frame clones and leaves out a portion. Among about 270,000 clones listed, around 81% were seen once. Sequencing was done on a sample of peripheral blood. The source is a woman aged 45-60 years with active or convalescent COVID-19.

The chain couples TRBV30 to TRBJ1-4; 10 bases fit TRBD1. Germline trimming cut 1 base from V and 5 bases from J; bases unmatched to any gene: 1. The CDR3 is 14 amino acids. From germline, CDR1 is GTSNPN and CDR2 SVGIG (reference sequence). As DNA, the CDR3 is TGTGCCTGGAGTGCGACAGGGGGCAATGAAAAACTGTTTTTT. It yields the protein CAWSATGGNEKLFF.

The chain carries TRBV5-4 and TRBJ1-1; D unclear. CDR1 is SGHNT and CDR2 is YYREEE in the germline V gene (reference sequence). The CDR3 contains 16 residues. Trimming removed 1 base at V and 1 base at J, with 14 bases between. Here the CDR3 reads CASSLYRYRENTEAFF. DNA for the CDR3: TGTGCCAGCAGCTTGTATCGGTATCGGGAGAACACTGAAGCTTTCTTT.

This clone was counted a single time. The J gene is TRBJ2-1, the V gene TRBV5-1; no definite D call. Deletions cut 4 bases from V and 9 bases from J, with 11 bases between. The CDR3 loop spans 12 amino acids. CDR1 and CDR2 from the germline V gene are SGHRS and YFSETQ. CDR3 sequence (DNA): TGCGCCAGCAGCGAGACTTCCATTGAGCAGTTCTTC. This gives the protein CASSETSIEQFF.

The V call is TRBV6-5, the J call TRBJ1-6; D is perhaps TRBD1 (5 bases). The CDR3 is 12 amino acids. The germline V and J ends were trimmed by 5 bases and 15 bases, with 14 bases remaining between them. Germline V CDR1 and CDR2: MNHEY, SVGAGI. For the CDR3, the DNA is TGTGCCAGCAGTCGCCCTCAGGGAGGCCTCCACTTT. This codes for CASSRPQGGLHF.

The J gene is TRBJ2-1, the V gene TRBV7-9; TRBD2 agrees at 11 bases. Germline CDR1 is SEHNR and CDR2 is FQNEAQ (reference sequence). V dropped 5 bases and J dropped 10; count of bases not matched to a gene: 7. The CDR3 loop spans 14 amino acids. The CDR3 nucleotides are TGTGCCAGCAGCCTACTAGCGGGAGTCCGGGAGCAGTTCTTC. Its protein product is CASSLLAGVREQFF.

The count of this clone is one. This chain connects TRBV5-1 to TRBJ1-1, with 9 bases fitting TRBD1. Losses at the gene ends were 3 bases for V and 3 bases for J; bases not matched to a gene: 3. This CDR3 is built from 14 residues. The germline gives CDR1 SGHRS, CDR2 YFSETQ. The chain's CDR3 is CASSWGTGHTEAFF. The CDR3 nucleotides are TGCGCCAGCAGCTGGGGGACAGGGCACACTGAAGCTTTCTTT.

This clone occurred once. The chain is built from TRBV6-6 and TRBJ1-1, with 7 bases that match TRBD1. The CDR3 runs to 12 residues. From germline, CDR1 is MNHNY and CDR2 SVGAGI (reference sequence). The ends lost 2 bases at V and 10 bases at J; junction bases unmatched: 4. CDR3 DNA: TGTGCCAGCAGTTACCGGGACAGACCAGCTTTCTTT. Translating it yields CASSYRDRPAFF.

V usage is TRBV19 and J usage is TRBJ2-2; possible D gene TRBD1, 6 bases. V was clipped by 10 bases and J by 6 bases, with 21 bases between them. Germline-derived CDR1 and CDR2 are LNHDA and SQIVND (reference sequence). The CDR3 spans 15 residues. For the CDR3, the DNA is TGTGCCACAACAGGGAGAACACGAGTAGCCGGGGAGCTGTTTTTT. As protein: CATTGRTRVAGELFF.

The chain joins TRBV27 to TRBJ1-5, with 7 bases aligning to TRBD1. Looked up from germline, CDR1 is MNHEY and CDR2 is SMNVEV (reference sequence). The J segment lost 2 bases and the V segment lost 2 bases, leaving 6 bases of the junction unmatched. This CDR3 has 16 residues. As DNA, the CDR3 is TGTGCCAGCAGTTTAACAGGGGTTAACGGCAATCAGCCCCAGCATTTT. Its translation is CASSLTGVNGNQPQHF.

V and J are TRBV11-2 and TRBJ2-1; 13 positions agree with TRBD2. CDR3 size: 17 residues. CDR1 and CDR2 from the germline V gene are SGHAT and FQNNGV. With V trimmed by 5 bases and J by 7 bases, 11 bases remained unmatched. The CDR3 reads CASSTWGLAGYQNEQFF. DNA for the CDR3: TGTGCCAGCAGCACCTGGGGACTAGCGGGGTACCAGAATGAGCAGTTCTTC.

The V gene is TRBV27, the J gene TRBJ1-1; D perhaps matches TRBD1 (5 bases). Germline CDR1 reads MNHEY; CDR2 reads SMNVEV (reference sequence). This CDR3 is built from 16 residues. V was shortened by 0 bases and J by 0 bases, with 11 bases between the two germline ends. CDR3 sequence: CASSLSRGAVNTEAFF. In DNA, the CDR3 is TGTGCCAGCAGTTTATCTCGCGGGGCGGTGAACACTGAAGCTTTCTTT.

The V call is TRBV19, the J call TRBJ2-1; no definite D call. The germline CDR1 and CDR2 sequences are LNHDA and SQIVND (reference sequence). The V end was cut by 6 bases, the J end by 0 bases, with 6 bases between. The CDR3 runs to 13 residues. CDR3 protein: CASRARSYNEQFF. CDR3 in DNA: TGTGCCAGTAGGGCCCGCTCCTACAATGAGCAGTTCTTC.

The chain links TRBV6-2 or TRBV6-3 to TRBJ1-1; a possible D gene is TRBD1 (5 bases). The CDR3 spans 15 residues. The V and J ends lost 2 bases and 2 bases respectively, with 12 bases between them. CDR1 is MNHEY, CDR2 SVGEGT, per germline. Here the CDR3 reads CASSYRGQENTEAFF. CDR3 DNA: TGTGCCAGCAGTTACAGGGGTCAGGAAAACACTGAAGCTTTCTTT.

CDR3 loop: CASSLDGRVSEQYF. As DNA, the CDR3 is TGTGCCAGCAGCTTAGACGGCAGGGTAAGCGAGCAGTACTTC. The chain combines TRBV11-2 with TRBJ2-7, with D perhaps TRBD1 (5 bases). V was cut by 0 bases and J by 6 bases, with 12 bases left in between. This CDR3 is 14 amino acids long. CDR1 SGHAT and CDR2 FQNNGV come from the germline V gene. The variable domain in full, completed from reference TRBV11-2 and TRBJ2-7, reads EAGVAQSPRYKIIEKRQSVAFWCNPISGHATLYWYQQILGQGPKLLIQFQNNGVVDDSQLPKDRFSAERLKGVDSTLKIQPAKLEDSAVYLCASSLDGRVSEQYFGPGTRLTVT.

This chain uses TRBV19 with TRBJ1-5; D gene unclear. V was trimmed by 7 bases and J by 16 bases, leaving 35 bases between them. Germline values: CDR1 LNHDA, CDR2 SQIVND (reference sequence). The CDR3 runs 17 residues. This CDR3 is CASTPWWNSIIPLASHF. The DNA for the CDR3 is TGTGCCAGTACCCCATGGTGGAATTCGATTATCCCTTTAGCATCCCATTTT.

The chain combines TRBV2 with TRBJ2-1; 11 nucleotides line up with TRBD2. V lost 2 bases and J lost 2; bases outside the gene matches: 2. The CDR3 extends over 16 amino acids. Germline V gene lookup returns CDR1 SNHLY and CDR2 FYNNEI. CDR3 coding DNA: TGTGCCAGCAGTGAATGGGGACTAGCGGCCTACAATGAGCAGTTCTTC. Amino acid sequence: CASSEWGLAAYNEQFF.

The chain has TRBV6-4 and TRBJ2-5; 10 positions agree with TRBD2. This CDR3 contains 15 residues. V trimming: 5 bases; J trimming: 1 base; junction bases outside the gene matches: 4. Germline CDR1 and CDR2: MRHNA and SNTAGT. The CDR3 protein is CASSLAGAPQETQYF. CDR3 coding DNA: TGTGCCAGCAGTCTAGCGGGAGCCCCCCAAGAGACCCAGTACTTC.

The gene calls are TRBV10-3 and TRBJ2-2, with TRBD2 matching over 15 bases. The CDR3 sequence is 16 residues long. In germline, CDR1 is ENHRY, CDR2 SYGVKD. V was pared by 2 bases and J by 6 bases, with 1 base of the junction left unmatched. CDR3 sequence (DNA): TGTGCCATCAGTGAGGGACTAGCGGGAGGGGCCGGGGAGCTGTTTTTT. It translates to CAISEGLAGGAGELFF.

This clone was seen a single time. V usage is TRBV25-1 and J usage is TRBJ2-1; possibly TRBD2 for D (6 bases). V lost 5 bases, J lost 8 bases, and 13 bases lay in between. Germline assignment: CDR1 MGHDK and CDR2 SYGVNS. The CDR3 is 13 residues long. The CDR3 DNA reads as TGTGCCAGCAGTACCGGCCCGGGAGATGAGCAGTTCTTC. It is translated as CASSTGPGDEQFF.

V is TRBV7-8 and J is TRBJ2-3; D unclear. The CDR3 has 14 residues. CDR1 is SGHVS, CDR2 FQNEAQ, per germline. V was trimmed by 4 bases and J by 0 bases, leaving 8 bases between them. The CDR3 DNA reads as TGTGCCAGCAGCTCTCTCGTCAGCACAGATACGCAGTATTTT. It translates to CASSSLVSTDTQYF. Full variable domain (rest looked up from reference TRBV7-8 and TRBJ2-3): GAGVSQSPRYKVAKRGQDVALRCDPISGHVSLFWYQQALGQGPEFLTYFQNEAQLDKSGLPSDRFFAERPEGSVSTLKIQRTQQEDSAVYLCASSSLVSTDTQYFGPGTRLTVL.

This clone turned up a few times. The chain combines TRBV24-1 with TRBJ2-1; TRBD1 matches 7 bases. Germline CDR1 and CDR2: KGHDR and SFDVKD. CDR3 length: 14 amino acids. Trimming at V came to 6 bases and at J to 8 bases, leaving 9 bases not matched to a gene. In nucleotides, the CDR3 is TGTGCCACCAGTTCGGGGCAGGGGGTACATGAGCAGTTCTTC. Its protein product is CATSSGQGVHEQFF.

The chain is built from TRBV21-1 and TRBJ1-2; TRBD1 reflects the table's D call only, with no check against the DNA. TRBV21-1 is labeled a pseudogene. The CDR3 runs to 19 residues. This chain's CDR3 is CACRDRADWGLPHTYGYTF. For the CDR3, the DNA is TGTGCCTGCCGGGACAGGGCCGATTGGGGATTACCCCACACCTATGGCTACACCTTC.

Many counts were recorded for this clone. The J gene is TRBJ2-2, the V gene TRBV14; a weak D match, TRBD2 (5 bases). CDR3 length equals 16 residues. The germline V and J ends were trimmed by 0 bases and 8 bases, with 16 bases remaining between them. Germline assignment: CDR1 SGHDN and CDR2 FVKESK. In DNA, the CDR3 is TGTGCCAGCAGCCAAGACAGCGGCGGCTCCTGGGGGGAGCTGTTTTTT. Encoded protein: CASSQDSGGSWGELFF.

This rearrangement joins TRBV5-1 to TRBJ1-5, with D unclear. The germline gives CDR1 SGHRS, CDR2 YFSETQ. The ends were cut back, 4 bases at V and 4 bases at J, with 12 bases in the middle. This CDR3 is built from 14 residues. The CDR3 is CASSQDAGNQPQHF. CDR3 coding DNA: TGCGCCAGCAGCCAAGACGCAGGAAATCAGCCCCAGCATTTT.

J is TRBJ1-2 and V is TRBV2; D gene uncertain. Germline V gene lookup returns CDR1 SNHLY and CDR2 FYNNEI. The CDR3 extends over 13 amino acids. V lost 11 bases, J lost 4 bases, and 17 bases lay in between. The CDR3 nucleotides are TGTGCCCTCGTTGTTGGGCGGGGCTATGGCTACACCTTC. Amino acid sequence: CALVVGRGYGYTF.

The chain is built from TRBV2 and TRBJ1-2; no reliable D call. Trimming pared 6 bases from V and 0 bases from J, leaving 14 bases between. The CDR3 is 15 residues long. Germline V gene sequence: CDR1 SNHLY, CDR2 FYNNEI. CDR3 amino acids: CASRGYEGSNYGYTF. CDR3 DNA sequence: TGTGCCAGCAGGGGCTATGAGGGTTCTAACTATGGCTACACCTTC.

This chain joins TRBV11-2 and TRBJ1-2; no clear D. With 1 base removed from V and 7 bases from J, the gap between germline ends came to 13 bases. Germline V gene data show CDR1 as SGHAT and CDR2 as FQNNGV. The CDR3 consists of 14 residues. CDR3 bases: TGTGCCAGCAGCTTAGTTAGGAGGGCTACTGGCTACACCTTC. This sequence encodes CASSLVRRATGYTF.

The gene calls are TRBV15 and TRBJ1-4; 11 positions match TRBD1. CDR3 length: 14 amino acids. The V gene end was trimmed by 5 bases and the J gene end by 7 bases; junction bases not matched to a gene: 3. Germline V CDR1 and CDR2: LNHNV, YYDKDF (reference sequence). The CDR3 nucleotides read TGTGCCACCAGCGGACAGGGGGCCTTTGAAAAACTGTTTTTT. It codes for CATSGQGAFEKLFF. Full variable domain (outside the CDR3, taken from reference TRBV15 and TRBJ1-4): DAMVIQNPRYQVTQFGKPVTLSCSQTLNHNVMYWYQQKSSQAPKLLFHYYDKDFNNEADTPDNFQSRRPNTSFCFLDIRSPGLGDTAMYLCATSGQGAFEKLFFGSGTQLSVL.

The chain joins TRBV19 to TRBJ1-1; 7 bases fit TRBD1. The ends lost 5 bases at V and 4 bases at J; junction bases unmatched: 7. The CDR3 length is 14 residues. Per germline, CDR1 LNHDA and CDR2 SQIVND (reference sequence). CDR3 region: CASSLKTGTTEAFF. DNA for the CDR3: TGTGCCAGTAGTTTAAAGACAGGGACCACTGAAGCTTTCTTT.

The V gene is TRBV5-5, the J gene TRBJ1-1; D uncertain. The V end lost 0 bases, the J end lost 7 bases, and 13 bases lay between the germline ends. The CDR3 spans 14 residues. Germline-derived CDR1 and CDR2 are SGHKS and YYEKEE (reference sequence). This chain's CDR3 is CASSLASSRVEAFF. The CDR3 DNA sequence: TGTGCCAGCAGCTTGGCCAGTTCCCGGGTTGAAGCTTTCTTT.